These 18 T cell receptor beta chains originate from one sample sequenced in a study of T cells after yellow fever vaccination. TCRdb called the 5' RACE reads again in MiXCR, with one record for every CDR3 protein. The table includes 620,000 or so distinct CDR3 sequences, about a sixth detected once. The material sequenced was PBMCs, taken about 5 days after the first yellow fever vaccination. The receptor source for this set is a man between 18 and 35 years old who received the YFV17D yellow fever vaccine.

The gene calls are TRBV4-3 and TRBJ2-7; D is possibly TRBD1 (6 bases). CDR1 is LGHNA and CDR2 is YSLEER in the germline V gene. V shed 4 bases and J shed 0 bases, with 13 bases lying between them. This CDR3 has 15 residues. The CDR3, as DNA: TGCGCCAGCAGCCCCCTCCAGGACAGCTCCTACGAGCAGTACTTC. Translating it yields CASSPLQDSSYEQYF.

This clonotype was detected ten times or more. The chain joins TRBV12-3 or TRBV12-4 to TRBJ1-5; D is undetermined. V lost 1 base, J lost 1 base, and 14 bases lay in between. CDR3 length equals 17 residues. CDR3 sequence reads: CASSLVSAVESNQPQHF. Written as DNA, the CDR3 is TGTGCCAGCAGTTTAGTTTCGGCAGTCGAAAGCAATCAGCCCCAGCATTTT.

This clonotype was counted only a few times. V gene TRBV29-1 combines with J gene TRBJ2-5; D gene uncertain. The CDR3 runs 12 residues. CDR1 is SQVTM and CDR2 is ANQGSEA in the germline V gene. Trimming took off 4 bases at V and 3 bases at J, with 9 bases between the two ends. The CDR3 nucleotides are TGCAGCGTTGTATCCGTAGAAGAGACCCAGTACTTC. This encodes CSVVSVEETQYF.

The CDR3 sequence: CASSYSGLAGGEQFF. CDR3 nucleotide sequence: TGTGCCAGCAGTTACTCCGGACTAGCGGGGGGCGAGCAGTTCTTC. The chain links TRBV6-5 to TRBJ2-1, with 14 bases matching TRBD2. This CDR3 has 15 amino acids. The germline V gene has CDR1 MNHEY and CDR2 SVGAGI. V was pared by 0 bases and J by 10 bases, with 2 bases of the junction left unmatched.

This clonotype has just a few counts. The genes are TRBV5-1 and TRBJ2-7, with 7 bases lining up with TRBD1. The trim removed 4 bases at V and 3 bases at J, leaving 13 bases unmatched. The germline V gene has CDR1 SGHRS and CDR2 YFSETQ. This CDR3 is 16 amino acids long. CDR3: CASSTTRDRSFYEQYF. The CDR3 bases are TGCGCCAGCAGCACCACTAGGGACAGATCATTCTACGAGCAGTACTTC.

This clonotype was detected a few times. This sequence joins TRBV28 and TRBJ1-5, with TRBD1 matching over 11 bases. Germline V CDR1 and CDR2: MDHEN, SYDVKM. Losses at the gene ends were 7 bases for V and 0 bases for J; bases not matched to a gene: 11. The CDR3 covers 18 residues. The CDR3 loop reads CASTTRDRGFYSNQPQHF. CDR3 in DNA: TGTGCCAGCACCACCCGGGACAGGGGGTTTTATAGCAATCAGCCCCAGCATTTT.

The table lists this clonotype with a few counts. This rearrangement joins TRBV28 to TRBJ2-6; no reliable D call. Trimming left V 5 bases short and J 9 bases short, with 8 bases between. The CDR3 runs 12 residues. Germline V gene sequence: CDR1 MDHEN, CDR2 SYDVKM. The CDR3, as DNA: TGTGCCAGCAGTAGACGGCGCAACGTCCTGACTTTC. This gives the protein CASSRRRNVLTF.

This clonotype was detected a few times. The chain links TRBV18 to TRBJ2-7, with D tentatively TRBD1 or TRBD2 (6 bases each). Germline lookup yields CDR1 KGHSH and CDR2 LQKENI. CDR3 length: 14 amino acids. With 2 bases removed from V and 5 bases from J, the gap between germline ends came to 13 bases. This CDR3 is CASSPSGARNEQYV. The DNA of the CDR3 is TGTGCCAGCTCACCATCGGGGGCGCGCAACGAGCAGTACGTC.

With regard to this clonotype: A much larger clone differs by one base, so this may be a read error. The chain couples TRBV20-1 to TRBJ2-2; possibly TRBD1 or TRBD2 for D (5 bases each). Germline lookup yields CDR1 DFQATT and CDR2 SNEGSKA (reference sequence). The CDR3 extends over 14 amino acids. V lost 7 bases and J lost 4, with 16 bases in between. CDR3 amino acids: CSVTRDGITGELFF. The DNA for the CDR3 is TGCAGTGTGACCCGGGACGGGATCACCGGGGAGCTGTTTTTT.

The table lists this clonotype with a few counts. The V call is TRBV9, the J call TRBJ2-3, with 7 bases that match TRBD2. The CDR3 has 17 amino acids. V dropped 4 bases and J dropped 4; count of bases not matched to a gene: 15. Germline CDR1 SGDLS, CDR2 YYNGEE. The CDR3 DNA follows: TGTGCCAGCAGCCGGCCCGGAGCGGGGCCCATGGCAGATACGCAGTATTTT. This sequence encodes CASSRPGAGPMADTQYF.

In its sample, this clonotype was seen a few times. This chain uses TRBV4-1 with TRBJ1-5, with D hard to call. From germline, CDR1 is MGHRA and CDR2 YSYEKL. CDR3 size: 14 residues. Trimming left V 3 bases short and J 1 base short, with 7 bases between. CDR3 nucleotide sequence: TGCGCCAGCAGCCATTTGGGCAGCAATCAGCCCCAGCATTTT. Amino acids: CASSHLGSNQPQHF.

In its sample, this clonotype was seen many times. This chain uses TRBV7-2 with TRBJ2-2; 7 nucleotides line up with TRBD1. V lost 2 bases, J lost 6 bases, and 12 bases stayed unmatched. The CDR3 totals 17 residues. Germline values: CDR1 SGHTA, CDR2 FQGNSA. The CDR3 DNA sequence: TGTGCCAGCAGCTTAAGCCCCTGGACAGGATCCGCCGGGGAGCTGTTTTTT. It translates to CASSLSPWTGSAGELFF.

This clonotype occurred a few times. The J gene is TRBJ2-7, the V gene TRBV4-1; D not resolved. CDR1 is MGHRA, CDR2 YSYEKL, per germline. The CDR3 contains 15 residues. V dropped 0 bases and J dropped 2 bases, with 11 bases sitting between them. The CDR3 is CASSQDRNGPYEQYF. As DNA, the CDR3 is TGCGCCAGCAGCCAAGATCGGAACGGCCCCTACGAGCAGTACTTC.

This clonotype was detected only a few times. The gene calls are TRBV4-1 and TRBJ2-3, with D uncertain. In germline, CDR1 is MGHRA, CDR2 YSYEKL. Trimming took 1 base from V and 0 from J, leaving 11 bases between them. The CDR3 runs to 16 residues. CDR3 DNA sequence: TGCGCCAGCAGCCAAGTCCCCCTAGTAAGCACAGATACGCAGTATTTT. This gives the protein CASSQVPLVSTDTQYF.

The J gene is TRBJ2-1, the V gene TRBV29-1; 8 nucleotides match TRBD2. Germline trimming cut 7 bases from V and 9 bases from J; bases unmatched to any gene: 11. The CDR3 contains 13 residues. Germline V gene lookup returns CDR1 SQVTM and CDR2 ANQGSEA. The CDR3 protein is CSAPSGGAGEQFF. The DNA of the CDR3 is TGCAGCGCCCCATCGGGGGGGGCCGGTGAGCAGTTCTTC.

This chain connects TRBV18 to TRBJ2-5; either TRBD1 or TRBD2 may fit D (5 bases each). V gave up 3 bases and J gave up 2 bases, with 13 bases separating them. Germline V gives CDR1 KGHSH, CDR2 LQKENI. CDR3 size: 15 residues. The CDR3 bases are TGTGCCAGCTCACCTAGCTCGGGGCTACAAGAGACCCAGTACTTC. Translation: CASSPSSGLQETQYF. Variable domain in full (rest from reference TRBV18 and TRBJ2-5): NAGVMQNPRHLVRRRGQEARLRCSPMKGHSHVYWYRQLPEEGLKFMVYLQKENIIDESGMPKERFSAEFPKEGPSILRIQQVVRGDSAAYFCASSPSSGLQETQYFGPGTRLLVL.

The chain recombines TRBV5-1 with TRBJ1-1; D ambiguous. Trimming cost V 4 bases and J 1 base, with 14 bases left between them. The CDR3 spans 15 residues. Germline-derived CDR1 and CDR2 are SGHRS and YFSETQ. For the CDR3, the DNA is TGCGCCAGCAGCCCCCGGACCACATCGAACACTGAAGCTTTCTTT. Residues: CASSPRTTSNTEAFF.

This clonotype was seen more than once but under ten times. In nucleotides, the CDR3 is TGCGCCAGCAGCCAAGAAGGACAGGCCCGAGGCAATCAGCCCCAGCATTTT. Encoded protein: CASSQEGQARGNQPQHF. V usage is TRBV4-1 and J usage is TRBJ1-5, with 7 bases lining up with TRBD1. Germline V gives CDR1 MGHRA, CDR2 YSYEKL. The CDR3 contains 17 residues. Germline trimming cut 0 bases from V and 2 bases from J; bases unmatched to any gene: 7.